The 12 T cell receptor beta chains below all came from one sample that was sequenced in a study of blood T cell repertoires in COVID-19. Repertoires were generated with immunoSEQ multiplex PCR, while TCRdb's copy carries only in-frame clones and drops some. The sample includes about 260,000 clones, approximately 84% of them seen just once. Sequences were obtained from peripheral blood. These receptors were obtained from a woman older than 75 with acute or convalescent COVID-19.

The gene calls are TRBV3-1 (or the pseudogene TRBV3-2) and TRBJ1-6; 8 nucleotides line up with TRBD1. Germline trimming cut 4 bases from V and 5 bases from J; bases unmatched to any gene: 4. CDR1 and CDR2 (germline): LGHDT, YNNKEL (reference sequence). The CDR3 has 15 residues. The CDR3 nucleotides read TGTGCCAGCAGCCCTCGGACAGGGAATAATTCACCCCTCCACTTT. It codes for CASSPRTGNNSPLHF.

The chain links TRBV6-2 or TRBV6-3 to TRBJ2-5; 11 bases match TRBD1. This CDR3 contains 16 residues. With 5 bases clipped from V and 4 bases from J, the junction kept 9 bases outside the gene matches. Per the germline V gene, CDR1 is MNHEY and CDR2 is SVGEGT. The CDR3 DNA is TGTGCCAGCAGTGGGACGGACAGGGGGCCTCGAGAGACCCAGTACTTC. Encoded protein: CASSGTDRGPRETQYF.

V gene TRBV19 combines with J gene TRBJ2-3, with 7 nucleotides matching TRBD2. This CDR3 has 16 residues. V trimming: 6 bases; J trimming: 4 bases; junction bases outside the gene matches: 13. CDR1 is LNHDA, CDR2 SQIVND, per germline (reference sequence). CDR3 region: CASSHGSLREADTQYF. CDR3 bases: TGTGCCAGTAGCCATGGGTCTCTACGGGAGGCAGATACGCAGTATTTT.

The chain employs TRBV2 and TRBJ2-7; D is perhaps TRBD2 (6 bases). Germline loops: CDR1 SNHLY, CDR2 FYNNEI. The germline V and J ends were trimmed by 10 bases and 0 bases, with 13 bases remaining between them. The CDR3 runs 13 residues. CDR3 nucleotide sequence: TGTGCCACGATGCGGCGGGACTCCTACGAGCAGTACTTC. Its protein is CATMRRDSYEQYF.

The CDR3 DNA reads as TGTGCCAGCAGAACAGGGGGGGGCGAGACCCAGTACTTC. It codes for CASRTGGGETQYF. The gene calls are TRBV27 and TRBJ2-5; D may be TRBD1 (8 bases). Germline V gene lookup returns CDR1 MNHEY and CDR2 SMNVEV (reference sequence). V gave up 6 bases and J gave up 5 bases, with 13 bases separating them. The CDR3 sequence is 13 residues long.

The chain combines TRBV28 with TRBJ1-3; TRBD1 agrees at 12 bases. CDR3 length: 16 amino acids. Trimming cost V 6 bases and J 4 bases; bases outside gene matches: 7. Germline lookup yields CDR1 MDHEN and CDR2 SYDVKM. CDR3 in amino acids: CASRQSGTGGGNTIYF. The CDR3 region has the DNA TGTGCCAGCAGACAGTCCGGGACAGGGGGCGGAAACACCATATATTTT.

The CDR3 sequence is CASSSPSSGRKDTQYF. The CDR3 coding sequence is TGTGCCAGCAGTTCCCCATCTAGCGGGAGAAAAGATACGCAGTATTTT. V usage is TRBV6-2 or TRBV6-3 and J usage is TRBJ2-3; 10 bases fit TRBD2. The CDR3 runs to 16 residues. Germline V gives CDR1 MNHEY, CDR2 SVGEGT. V lost 4 bases and J lost 5; bases outside the gene matches: 9.

This chain joins TRBV27 and TRBJ2-5, with D possibly TRBD2 on 6 matching bases. Trimming cost V 1 base and J 5 bases, with 11 bases left between them. Per germline, CDR1 MNHEY and CDR2 SMNVEV (reference sequence). The CDR3 consists of 14 residues. CDR3 DNA sequence: TGTGCCAGCAGTTTATATCCAGGAGGGGAGACCCAGTACTTC. Protein product: CASSLYPGGETQYF.

V usage is TRBV7-2 and J usage is TRBJ1-2; D is perhaps TRBD1 (6 bases). CDR1 is SGHTA, CDR2 FQGNSA, per germline. The V end lost 0 bases, the J end lost 6 bases, and 20 bases lay between the germline ends. The length of the CDR3 is 17 residues. CDR3 coding DNA: TGTGCCAGCAGCTTAGCCGGCCAGGGGAAGCTTTGGGATGGCTACACCTTC. Translated: CASSLAGQGKLWDGYTF.

The V and J genes are TRBV9 and TRBJ1-2, with 9 bases matching TRBD1. The CDR3 has 15 residues. Trimming at V came to 1 base and at J to 6 bases, leaving 7 bases not matched to a gene. Germline V gene lookup returns CDR1 SGDLS and CDR2 YYNGEE. Here the CDR3 DNA reads TGTGCCAGCAGCGTATCGGGACAGGGAAGGGATGGCTACACCTTC. Amino acids: CASSVSGQGRDGYTF. Drawing the rest from reference TRBV9 and TRBJ1-2, the complete variable domain is DSGVTQTPKHLITATGQRVTLRCSPRSGDLSVYWYQQSLDQGLQFLIQYYNGEERAKGNILERFSAQQFPDLHSELNLSSLELGDSALYFCASSVSGQGRDGYTFGSGTRLTVV.

This chain connects TRBV10-3 to TRBJ1-5, with D unclear. This CDR3 contains 12 residues. Germline assignment: CDR1 ENHRY and CDR2 SYGVKD. Trimming took off 2 bases at V and 9 bases at J, with 8 bases between the two ends. DNA for the CDR3: TGTGCCATCAGTGAGATATCAGGGCCCCAGCATTTT. Its translation: CAISEISGPQHF.

V is TRBV19 and J is TRBJ1-6; D is unresolved. Germline V gene data show CDR1 as LNHDA and CDR2 as SQIVND (reference sequence). Trimming pared 7 bases from V and 8 bases from J, leaving 9 bases between. The CDR3 is made up of 12 amino acids. Here the CDR3 reads CASTGLYSPLHF. The CDR3 DNA is TGTGCCAGTACAGGTCTCTATTCACCCCTCCACTTT.